The 31 T cell receptor beta chains given below trace back to one sample, sequenced in a study of T cell repertoires in cytomegalovirus infection. TCRdb re-called the reads through MiXCR, storing one row per CDR3 protein. The data hold 200,000 to 250,000 distinct CDR3 sequences, with roughly 22% observed a single time. The sample taken for sequencing was CD8+ T cells from PBMCs. These receptors were taken from a human donor in good health (CMV status not recorded). Some clones in this sample may be carry-over from other donors' samples.

The CDR3 coding sequence is TGCAGCGTTGAGACACTGGGACTGAACACTGAAGCTTTCTTT. It specifies CSVETLGLNTEAFF. This chain joins TRBV29-1 and TRBJ1-1; perhaps TRBD1 as D (5 bases). CDR3 size: 14 residues. In germline, CDR1 is SQVTM, CDR2 ANQGSEA. Trimming took 3 bases from V and 0 from J, leaving 11 bases between them.

This clonotype has just a few counts. This chain's CDR3 is CASSSLRGKHYEQYF. The CDR3 region has the DNA TGTGCCAGCAGTTCTCTGCGGGGGAAACACTACGAGCAGTACTTC. The chain combines TRBV7-6 with TRBJ2-7, with 7 nucleotides matching TRBD2. Germline V gene data show CDR1 as SGHVS and CDR2 as FNYEAQ. J lost 3 bases, V lost 6 bases, and 11 bases had no gene match. The length of the CDR3 is 15 residues.

The rearrangement links TRBV29-1 to TRBJ2-7; 8 nucleotides match TRBD1. The CDR3 is 13 residues long. V trimming: 6 bases; J trimming: 1 base; junction bases outside the gene matches: 5. Looked up from germline, CDR1 is SQVTM and CDR2 is ANQGSEA. The CDR3 here is CSVKGTGSYEQYF. As DNA, the CDR3 is TGCAGCGTCAAAGGGACAGGATCCTACGAGCAGTACTTC.

This rearrangement joins TRBV9 to TRBJ2-1; TRBD2 might be the D (6 bases). The CDR3 sequence is 14 residues long. Germline CDR1 SGDLS, CDR2 YYNGEE. The germline V and J ends were trimmed by 0 bases and 7 bases, with 11 bases remaining between them. CDR3 bases: TGTGCCAGCAGCGTAGATGGGGACTGGAATGAGCAGTTCTTC. Its translation: CASSVDGDWNEQFF.

The chain couples TRBV14 to TRBJ1-1; TRBD1 aligns across 8 bases. With 1 base clipped from V and 5 bases from J, the junction kept 6 bases outside the gene matches. The CDR3 length is 15 residues. CDR1 and CDR2 (germline): SGHDN, FVKESK. For the CDR3, the DNA is TGTGCCAGCAGCCAAGCCATGACAGGGGTTACTGAAGCTTTCTTT. Its protein product is CASSQAMTGVTEAFF.

Turning to this clonotype: Germline is not matched at one junction end, which may reflect a read error. The V call is TRBV7-2, the J call TRBJ2-5; D might be TRBD1 (6 bases). From germline, CDR1 is SGHTA and CDR2 FQGNSA. This CDR3 has 15 amino acids. The CDR3 DNA follows: TGTGCCAGCAGCTTACGACAGGTTGAGCAAGAGGCCCAGTACTTC. Residues: CASSLRQVEQEAQYF.

This clonotype was recorded many times. The chain couples TRBV7-9 to TRBJ2-5; TRBD1 aligns across 9 bases. This CDR3 is built from 17 residues. Per the germline V gene, CDR1 is SEHNR and CDR2 is FQNEAQ (reference sequence). V was clipped by 5 bases and J by 5 bases; unmatched bases: 15. CDR3 sequence reads: CASSMRTGESVLETQYF. The CDR3 nucleotides read TGTGCCAGCAGCATGAGGACAGGGGAGTCGGTATTGGAGACCCAGTACTTC. The complete variable domain, with remaining parts taken from reference TRBV7-9 and TRBJ2-5, reads DTGVSQNPRHKITKRGQNVTFRCDPISEHNRLYWYRQTLGQGPEFLTYFQNEAQLEKSRLLSDRFSAERPKGSFSTLEIQRTEQGDSAMYLCASSMRTGESVLETQYFGPGTRLLVL.

In this sample, this clonotype turned up many times. V usage is TRBV7-3 and J usage is TRBJ2-5; possibly TRBD2 for D (6 bases). Germline V gene data show CDR1 as SGHTA and CDR2 as FQGTGA. The CDR3 runs to 17 residues. V gave up 1 base and J gave up 2 bases, with 17 bases separating them. CDR3 loop: CASSLNGGPSVQETQYF. CDR3 coding DNA: TGTGCCAGCAGCTTAAACGGAGGTCCTAGCGTTCAAGAGACCCAGTACTTC.

V and J are TRBV28 and TRBJ1-5; 7 bases line up with TRBD1. The CDR3 is 15 residues long. V gave up 3 bases and J gave up 2 bases; unmatched junction bases: 4. CDR1 and CDR2 from the germline V gene are MDHEN and SYDVKM. The CDR3 is CASSFGDSRNQPQHF. The CDR3 region has the DNA TGTGCCAGCAGTTTTGGGGACAGCCGCAATCAGCCCCAGCATTTT.

The chain combines TRBV9 with TRBJ2-1; TRBD2 matches 9 bases. Germline values: CDR1 SGDLS, CDR2 YYNGEE. V trimming: 3 bases; J trimming: 7 bases; junction bases outside the gene matches: 11. CDR3 length equals 16 residues. In DNA form, the CDR3 reads TGTGCCAGCAGCGCAAACCCTCAGCGGGGGGCAAATGAGCAGTTCTTC. It is translated as CASSANPQRGANEQFF.

This clonotype has at least ten counts. V and J are TRBV7-2 and TRBJ1-2, with TRBD1 identical over 10 bases. The length of the CDR3 is 19 residues. Germline CDR1 reads SGHTA; CDR2 reads FQGNSA. The V and J ends lost 7 bases and 1 base, in that order; junction bases with no gene match: 18. Written as DNA, the CDR3 is TGTGCCAGCAACATCCCATGGGAGGGGGACAGGGGACTTAACTATGGCTACACCTTC. Encoded protein: CASNIPWEGDRGLNYGYTF.

The rearrangement links TRBV28 to TRBJ1-2, with D possibly TRBD1 on 6 matching bases. Germline lookup yields CDR1 MDHEN and CDR2 SYDVKM. The CDR3 is 13 amino acids. V was cut by 5 bases and J by 2 bases, with 9 bases left in between. DNA of the CDR3: TGTGCCAGCAGTCAGAGGGGGAACTATGGCTACACCTTC. Translation: CASSQRGNYGYTF.

This clonotype was observed a handful of times. Germline is not matched at one junction end, which may reflect a read error. This chain links TRBV7-8 with TRBJ2-7, with no clear D. CDR1 is SGHVS and CDR2 is FQNEAQ in the germline V gene. The CDR3 is 14 amino acids. The chain's CDR3 is CASTPYQGSSEQYF. The DNA of the CDR3 is TGTGCCAGCACCCCGTATCAAGGGTCCTCCGAGCAGTACTTC.

The rearrangement uses TRBV9 and TRBJ2-3, with unresolved D. Germline V gene data show CDR1 as SGDLS and CDR2 as YYNGEE. V lost 4 bases and J lost 2, with 14 bases in between. The CDR3 consists of 15 residues. The DNA for the CDR3 is TGTGCCAGCAGCTCCAGTCGGAGTTACACAGATACGCAGTATTTT. It translates to CASSSSRSYTDTQYF.

This clonotype was detected a few times. V gene TRBV9 combines with J gene TRBJ2-7, with 10 bases lining up with TRBD1. Germline loops: CDR1 SGDLS, CDR2 YYNGEE. Germline trimming cut 0 bases from V and 3 bases from J; bases unmatched to any gene: 3. This CDR3 region has 15 residues. CDR3 protein: CASSVEGQGNYEQYF. CDR3 in DNA: TGTGCCAGCAGCGTAGAGGGACAGGGGAACTACGAGCAGTACTTC.

The chain couples TRBV18 to TRBJ2-2; a weak D match, TRBD1 (6 bases). Germline-derived CDR1 and CDR2 are KGHSH and LQKENI. The germline V and J ends were trimmed by 0 bases and 0 bases, with 8 bases remaining between them. This CDR3 has 16 residues. The CDR3 coding sequence is TGTGCCAGCTCACCACCGACAGGCTCGAACACCGGGGAGCTGTTTTTT. Residues: CASSPPTGSNTGELFF.

The V gene is TRBV6-8, the J gene TRBJ2-1; TRBD2 matches 11 bases. J gave up 4 bases and V 5 bases, and 7 bases lay outside the gene matches. CDR3 length: 16 residues. The germline CDR1 and CDR2 sequences are MNHGY and SAAAGT. CDR3 bases: TGTGCCAGCAGTCCGACTCCTAGCGGGGGGTACAATGAGCAGTTCTTC. It encodes CASSPTPSGGYNEQFF.

The J gene is TRBJ2-2, the V gene TRBV4-2; 10 bases line up with TRBD2. V trimming: 0 bases; J trimming: 3 bases; junction bases outside the gene matches: 7. Germline CDR1 reads LGHNA; CDR2 reads YNFKEQ. This CDR3 has 18 residues. The CDR3 region is CASSQEGGLAGDTGELFF. The CDR3, as DNA: TGTGCCAGCAGCCAAGAGGGTGGGCTAGCGGGGGACACCGGGGAGCTGTTTTTT.

This clonotype was counted only a few times. The chain employs TRBV7-9 and TRBJ2-3; TRBD2 might be the D (7 bases). V shed 6 bases and J shed 3 bases, with 16 bases lying between them. CDR1 SEHNR and CDR2 FQNEAQ come from the germline V gene (reference sequence). This CDR3 has 15 amino acids. The CDR3, as DNA: TGTGCCAGCAGTCCCCGGGGGGCGAGTACAGATACGCAGTATTTT. Translation gives CASSPRGASTDTQYF.

CDR3 sequence reads: CSVTLGLEQYF. In nucleotides, the CDR3 is TGCAGCGTTACCCTGGGCCTCGAGCAGTACTTC. V usage is TRBV29-1 and J usage is TRBJ2-7, with unresolved D. This CDR3 has 11 residues. Germline V gene data show CDR1 as SQVTM and CDR2 as ANQGSEA. V was trimmed by 5 bases and J by 6 bases, leaving 11 bases between them.

This clonotype was counted at least ten times. The genes are TRBV7-9 and TRBJ1-1, with 8 bases lining up with TRBD1. Looked up from germline, CDR1 is SEHNR and CDR2 is FQNEAQ (reference sequence). The CDR3 is made up of 14 amino acids. V shed 5 bases, J shed 4 bases, and the junction held 6 bases outside the gene matches. The CDR3 loop reads CASSATGGATEAFF. CDR3 sequence (DNA): TGTGCCAGCAGCGCAACAGGGGGGGCCACTGAAGCTTTCTTT. The whole variable domain, remainder taken from reference TRBV7-9 and TRBJ1-1, is DTGVSQNPRHKITKRGQNVTFRCDPISEHNRLYWYRQTLGQGPEFLTYFQNEAQLEKSRLLSDRFSAERPKGSFSTLEIQRTEQGDSAMYLCASSATGGATEAFFGQGTRLTVV.

This clonotype was picked up a small number of times. The chain employs TRBV7-3 and TRBJ1-1; D remains ambiguous. The V and J ends lost 1 base and 1 base respectively, with 7 bases between them. CDR3 length: 14 residues. CDR1 is SGHTA and CDR2 is FQGTGA in the germline V gene. CDR3 in amino acids: CASSLNSGNTEAFF. CDR3 nucleotide sequence: TGTGCCAGCAGCTTAAACTCGGGGAACACTGAAGCTTTCTTT.

The chain uses TRBV6-8 and TRBJ1-3; D may be TRBD1 (6 bases). CDR3 length equals 13 residues. Germline CDR1 MNHGY, CDR2 SAAAGT. Trimming took off 6 bases at V and 3 bases at J, with 9 bases between the two ends. In nucleotides, the CDR3 is TGTGCCAGCAGATGGACAGATGGAAACACCATATATTTT. Amino acids: CASRWTDGNTIYF.

The chain is built from TRBV2 and TRBJ2-7; 8 bases are a match to TRBD2. The CDR3 has 13 amino acids. Germline lookup yields CDR1 SNHLY and CDR2 FYNNEI. Germline trimming cut 2 bases from V and 3 bases from J; bases unmatched to any gene: 0. This CDR3 is CASSELAGYEQYF. CDR3 coding DNA: TGTGCCAGCAGTGAACTAGCGGGCTACGAGCAGTACTTC.

A few counts support this clonotype. The gene calls are TRBV11-2 and TRBJ2-7, with D unclear. Germline CDR1 SGHAT, CDR2 FQNNGV. The ends were cut back, 5 bases at V and 2 bases at J, with 10 bases in the middle. This CDR3 region has 13 residues. CDR3 DNA: TGTGCCAGCAGCGTCCGGAAGACCTACGAGCAGTACTTC. This encodes CASSVRKTYEQYF. The variable domain in full, with the rest retrieved from reference TRBV11-2 and TRBJ2-7, is EAGVAQSPRYKIIEKRQSVAFWCNPISGHATLYWYQQILGQGPKLLIQFQNNGVVDDSQLPKDRFSAERLKGVDSTLKIQPAKLEDSAVYLCASSVRKTYEQYFGPGTRLTVT.

The chain combines TRBV7-3 with TRBJ1-1; D gene unclear. Germline V gene lookup returns CDR1 SGHTA and CDR2 FQGTGA. V dropped 4 bases and J dropped 2 bases, with 8 bases sitting between them. The CDR3 has 13 amino acids. This CDR3 is CASSYRPNTEAFF. CDR3 DNA: TGTGCCAGCAGCTATAGGCCAAACACTGAAGCTTTCTTT.

The table lists this clonotype with a few counts. DNA of the CDR3: TGTGCCAGCAGTTTATTGGCGGGGGCCGACACCGGGGAGCTGTTTTTT. This translates into CASSLLAGADTGELFF. The gene calls are TRBV28 and TRBJ2-2, with a weak D call TRBD2 (7 bases). Trimming shortened V by 1 base and J by 3 bases, and 12 bases separated the two germline ends. This CDR3 is built from 16 residues. Germline V gene lookup returns CDR1 MDHEN and CDR2 SYDVKM.

This clonotype turned up a few times. The chain links TRBV12-3 or TRBV12-4 to TRBJ2-6; 7 bases are shared with TRBD1. This CDR3 is built from 16 residues. The junction had 6 bases not matched to a gene; V was cut back by 3 bases and J by 4 bases. As DNA, the CDR3 is TGTGCCAGCAGTTTTAAGGGGGCCAGCGGGGCCAACGTCCTGACTTTC. The encoded protein is CASSFKGASGANVLTF.

This clonotype was counted at least ten times. The CDR3: CASSPQDYQETQYF. The CDR3 DNA sequence: TGTGCCAGCAGCCCACAGGACTACCAAGAGACCCAGTACTTC. V usage is TRBV7-9 and J usage is TRBJ2-5, with D tentatively TRBD1 or TRBD2 (5 bases each). Germline CDR1 reads SEHNR; CDR2 reads FQNEAQ (reference sequence). This CDR3 contains 14 residues. Trimming removed 5 bases from V and 0 bases from J, with 10 bases in between. The full variable domain, in which reference TRBV7-9 and TRBJ2-5 provide the parts outside the CDR3, is DTGVSQNPRHKITKRGQNVTFRCDPISEHNRLYWYRQTLGQGPEFLTYFQNEAQLEKSRLLSDRFSAERPKGSFSTLEIQRTEQGDSAMYLCASSPQDYQETQYFGPGTRLLVL.

This clonotype has a handful of counts. The chain combines TRBV27 with TRBJ2-5; D ambiguous. Germline CDR1 is MNHEY and CDR2 is SMNVEV (reference sequence). This CDR3 contains 15 residues. V lost 0 bases and J 1 base, leaving 9 bases between the germline ends. The CDR3 reads CASSLSVGTQETQYF. The CDR3 bases are TGTGCCAGCAGTTTATCGGTCGGTACCCAAGAGACCCAGTACTTC.

This clonotype was detected ten times or more. This chain uses TRBV7-8 with TRBJ2-1; a possible D gene is TRBD1 (6 bases). The CDR3 spans 14 residues. V was trimmed by 0 bases and J by 9 bases, leaving 12 bases between them. Germline lookup yields CDR1 SGHVS and CDR2 FQNEAQ. This CDR3 is CASSLASRGGEQFF. The CDR3 DNA reads TGTGCCAGCAGCTTAGCGAGCAGGGGCGGTGAGCAGTTCTTC.